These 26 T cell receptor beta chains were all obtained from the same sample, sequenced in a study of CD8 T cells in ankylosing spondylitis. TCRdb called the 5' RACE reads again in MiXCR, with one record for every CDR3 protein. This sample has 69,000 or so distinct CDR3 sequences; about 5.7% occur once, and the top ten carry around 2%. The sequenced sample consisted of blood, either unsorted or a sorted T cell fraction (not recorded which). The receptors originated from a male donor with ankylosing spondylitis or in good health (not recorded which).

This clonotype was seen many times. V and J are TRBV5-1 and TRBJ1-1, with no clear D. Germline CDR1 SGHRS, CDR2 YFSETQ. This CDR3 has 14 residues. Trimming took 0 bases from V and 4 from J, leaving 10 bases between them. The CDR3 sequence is CASSLEGSGTEAFF. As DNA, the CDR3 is TGCGCCAGCAGCTTGGAAGGGTCGGGCACTGAAGCTTTCTTT.

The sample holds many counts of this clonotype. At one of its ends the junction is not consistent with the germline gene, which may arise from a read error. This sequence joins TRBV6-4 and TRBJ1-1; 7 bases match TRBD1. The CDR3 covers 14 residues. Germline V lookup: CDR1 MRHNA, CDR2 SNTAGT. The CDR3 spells CASRDFAGGTEAFF. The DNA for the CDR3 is TGTGCCAGCAGAGACTTCGCAGGGGGGACTGAAGCTTTCTTT.

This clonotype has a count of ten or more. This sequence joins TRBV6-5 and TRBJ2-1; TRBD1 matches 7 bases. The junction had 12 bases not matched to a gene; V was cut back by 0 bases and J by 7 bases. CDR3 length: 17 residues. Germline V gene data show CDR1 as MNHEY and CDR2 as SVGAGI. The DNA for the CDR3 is TGTGCCAGCAGTTACTCGCCAACCGTACAGGGGCAGAATGAGCAGTTCTTC. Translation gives CASSYSPTVQGQNEQFF.

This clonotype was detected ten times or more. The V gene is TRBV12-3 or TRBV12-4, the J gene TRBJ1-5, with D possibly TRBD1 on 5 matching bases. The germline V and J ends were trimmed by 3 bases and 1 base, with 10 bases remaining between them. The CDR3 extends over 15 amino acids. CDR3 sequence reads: CASSLGTTSNQPQHF. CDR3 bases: TGTGCCAGCAGTTTGGGGACGACCAGCAATCAGCCCCAGCATTTT.

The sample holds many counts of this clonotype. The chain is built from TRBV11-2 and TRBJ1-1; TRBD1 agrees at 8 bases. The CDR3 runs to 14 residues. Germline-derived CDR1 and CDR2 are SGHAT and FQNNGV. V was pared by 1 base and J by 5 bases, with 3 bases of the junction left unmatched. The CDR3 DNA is TGTGCCAGCAGCTTAGGGAACAGGGGGACTGAAGCTTTCTTT. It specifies CASSLGNRGTEAFF.

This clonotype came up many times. CDR3 nucleotides: TGTGCCAGCAGCCAAGGTGGGCAAGAGACCCAGTACTTC. Amino acid sequence: CASSQGGQETQYF. The rearrangement uses TRBV4-2 and TRBJ2-5, with D unresolved. The CDR3 is made up of 13 amino acids. V gave up 1 base and J gave up 2 bases, with 5 bases separating them. Germline V gene lookup returns CDR1 LGHNA and CDR2 YNFKEQ.

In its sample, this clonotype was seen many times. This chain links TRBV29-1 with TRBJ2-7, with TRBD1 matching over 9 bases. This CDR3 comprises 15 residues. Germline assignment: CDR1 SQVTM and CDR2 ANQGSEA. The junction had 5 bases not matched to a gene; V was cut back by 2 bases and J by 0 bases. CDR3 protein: CSVEFDRGNSYEQYF. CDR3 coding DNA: TGCAGCGTTGAATTCGACAGGGGGAACTCCTACGAGCAGTACTTC.

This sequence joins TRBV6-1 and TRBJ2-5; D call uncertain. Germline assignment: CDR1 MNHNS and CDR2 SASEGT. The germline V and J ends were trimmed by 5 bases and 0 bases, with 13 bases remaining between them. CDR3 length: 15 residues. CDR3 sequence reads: CASSLSVGDQETQYF. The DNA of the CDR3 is TGTGCCAGCAGTCTTTCAGTGGGTGACCAAGAGACCCAGTACTTC.

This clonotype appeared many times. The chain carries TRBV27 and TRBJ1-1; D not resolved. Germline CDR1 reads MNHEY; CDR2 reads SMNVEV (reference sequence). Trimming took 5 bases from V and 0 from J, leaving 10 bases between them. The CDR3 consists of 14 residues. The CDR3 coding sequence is TGTGCCAGCAGTCTACTCGGGATGAACACTGAAGCTTTCTTT. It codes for CASSLLGMNTEAFF.

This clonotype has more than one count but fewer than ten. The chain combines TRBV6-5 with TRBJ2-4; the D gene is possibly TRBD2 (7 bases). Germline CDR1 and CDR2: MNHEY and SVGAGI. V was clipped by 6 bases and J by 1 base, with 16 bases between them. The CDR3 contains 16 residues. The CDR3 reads CASSPGGARAKNIQYF. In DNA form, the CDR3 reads TGTGCCAGCAGCCCTGGGGGGGCGAGGGCCAAAAACATTCAGTACTTC.

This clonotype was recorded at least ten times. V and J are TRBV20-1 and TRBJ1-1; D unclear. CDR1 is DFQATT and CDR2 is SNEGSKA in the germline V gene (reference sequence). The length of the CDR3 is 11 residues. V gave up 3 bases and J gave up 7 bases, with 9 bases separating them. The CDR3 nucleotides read TGCAGTGCTAGCCCCCAAAATGAAGCTTTCTTT. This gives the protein CSASPQNEAFF.

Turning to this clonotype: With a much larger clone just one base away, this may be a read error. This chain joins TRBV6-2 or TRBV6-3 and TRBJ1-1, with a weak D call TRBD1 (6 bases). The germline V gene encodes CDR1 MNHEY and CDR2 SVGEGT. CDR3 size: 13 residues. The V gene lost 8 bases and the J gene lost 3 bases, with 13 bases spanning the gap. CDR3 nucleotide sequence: TGTGCCAGCTGCTCACAGGGAGACACTGAAGCTTTCTTT. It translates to CASCSQGDTEAFF.

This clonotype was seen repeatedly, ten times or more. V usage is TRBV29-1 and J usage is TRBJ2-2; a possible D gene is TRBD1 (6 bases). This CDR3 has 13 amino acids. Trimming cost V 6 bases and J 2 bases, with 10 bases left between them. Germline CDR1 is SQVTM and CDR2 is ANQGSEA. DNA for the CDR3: TGCAGCGTGACGGGACAAAACACCGGGGAGCTGTTTTTT. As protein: CSVTGQNTGELFF.

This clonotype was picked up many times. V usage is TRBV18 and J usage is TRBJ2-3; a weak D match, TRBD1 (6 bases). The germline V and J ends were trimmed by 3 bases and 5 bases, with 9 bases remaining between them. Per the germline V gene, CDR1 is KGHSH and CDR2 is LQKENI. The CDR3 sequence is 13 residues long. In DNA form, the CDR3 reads TGTGCCAGCTCACCCTTGGACAGAGATACGCAGTATTTT. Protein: CASSPLDRDTQYF. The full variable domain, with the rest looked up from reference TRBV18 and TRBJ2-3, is NAGVMQNPRHLVRRRGQEARLRCSPMKGHSHVYWYRQLPEEGLKFMVYLQKENIIDESGMPKERFSAEFPKEGPSILRIQQVVRGDSAAYFCASSPLDRDTQYFGPGTRLTVL.

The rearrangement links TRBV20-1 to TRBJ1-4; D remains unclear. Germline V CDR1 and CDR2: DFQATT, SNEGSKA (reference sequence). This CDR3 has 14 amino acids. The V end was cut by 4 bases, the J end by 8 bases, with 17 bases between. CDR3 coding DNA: TGCAGTGCTATTGATGACGTCCTGGTGGAAAAACTGTTTTTT. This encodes CSAIDDVLVEKLFF.

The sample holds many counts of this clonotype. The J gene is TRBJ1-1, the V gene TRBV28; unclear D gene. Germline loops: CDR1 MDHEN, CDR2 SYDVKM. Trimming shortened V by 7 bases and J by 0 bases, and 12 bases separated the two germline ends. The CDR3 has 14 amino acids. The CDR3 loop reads CASNPAGVNTEAFF. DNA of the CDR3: TGTGCCAGCAATCCCGCCGGGGTGAACACTGAAGCTTTCTTT.

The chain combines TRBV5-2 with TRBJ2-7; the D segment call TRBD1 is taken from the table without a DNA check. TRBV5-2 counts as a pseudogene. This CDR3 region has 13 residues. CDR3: CAMGPGLGREQYF. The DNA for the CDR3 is TGTGCCATGGGCCCCGGGCTGGGACGCGAGCAGTACTTC.

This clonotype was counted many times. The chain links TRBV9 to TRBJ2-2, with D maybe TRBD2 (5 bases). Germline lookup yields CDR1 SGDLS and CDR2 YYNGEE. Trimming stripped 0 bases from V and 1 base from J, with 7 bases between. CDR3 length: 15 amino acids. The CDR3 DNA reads TGTGCCAGCAGCGTAGGGAGGATGAACACCGGGGAGCTGTTTTTT. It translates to CASSVGRMNTGELFF.

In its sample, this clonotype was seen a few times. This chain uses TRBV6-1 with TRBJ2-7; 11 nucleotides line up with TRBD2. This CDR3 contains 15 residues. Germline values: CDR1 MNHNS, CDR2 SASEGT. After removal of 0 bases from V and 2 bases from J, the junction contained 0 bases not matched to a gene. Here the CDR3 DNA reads TGTGCCAGCAGTGAAGCTAGCGGGGGGGCCTACGAGCAGTACTTC. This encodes CASSEASGGAYEQYF.

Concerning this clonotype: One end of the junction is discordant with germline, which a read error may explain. The CDR3 here is CDSSPTGDSNQPQHF. The CDR3 DNA reads as TGTGACAGCAGCCCGACAGGGGATAGCAATCAGCCCCAGCATTTT. The chain combines TRBV11-1 with TRBJ1-5; 8 bases line up with TRBD1. The germline CDR1 and CDR2 sequences are SGHAT and FQDESV (reference sequence). This CDR3 is 15 amino acids long.

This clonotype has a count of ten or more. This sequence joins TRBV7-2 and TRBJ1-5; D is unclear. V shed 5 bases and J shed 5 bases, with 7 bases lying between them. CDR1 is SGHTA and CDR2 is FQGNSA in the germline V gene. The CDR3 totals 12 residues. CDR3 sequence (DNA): TGTGCCAGCAGCCCTCCAGATCAGCCCCAGCATTTT. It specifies CASSPPDQPQHF.

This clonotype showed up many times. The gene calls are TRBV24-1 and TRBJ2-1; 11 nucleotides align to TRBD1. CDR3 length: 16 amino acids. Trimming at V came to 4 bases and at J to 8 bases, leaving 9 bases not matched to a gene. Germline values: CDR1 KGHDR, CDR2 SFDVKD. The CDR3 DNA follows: TGTGCCACCAGTGACCCGGGACAGGGGGTCCGGCATGAGCAGTTCTTC. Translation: CATSDPGQGVRHEQFF.

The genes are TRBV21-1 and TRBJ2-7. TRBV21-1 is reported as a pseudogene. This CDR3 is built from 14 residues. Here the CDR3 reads CASSNDWASYEQHF. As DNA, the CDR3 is TGTGCCAGCAGCAACGATTGGGCATCCTACGAGCAGCACTTC.

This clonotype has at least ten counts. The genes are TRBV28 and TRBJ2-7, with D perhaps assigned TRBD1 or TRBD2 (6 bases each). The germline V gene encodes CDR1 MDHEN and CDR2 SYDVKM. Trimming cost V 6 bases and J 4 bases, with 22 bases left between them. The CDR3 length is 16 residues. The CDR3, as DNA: TGTGCCAGCAGGATAGGAGGGGGGACCCTCTCTTACGAGCAGTACTTC. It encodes CASRIGGGTLSYEQYF.

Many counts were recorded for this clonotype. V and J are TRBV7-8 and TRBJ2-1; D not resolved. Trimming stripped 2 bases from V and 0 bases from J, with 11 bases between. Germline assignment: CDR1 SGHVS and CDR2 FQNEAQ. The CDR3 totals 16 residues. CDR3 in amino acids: CASSLSQDASYNEQFF. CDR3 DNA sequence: TGTGCCAGCAGCTTAAGCCAGGACGCCTCCTACAATGAGCAGTTCTTC.

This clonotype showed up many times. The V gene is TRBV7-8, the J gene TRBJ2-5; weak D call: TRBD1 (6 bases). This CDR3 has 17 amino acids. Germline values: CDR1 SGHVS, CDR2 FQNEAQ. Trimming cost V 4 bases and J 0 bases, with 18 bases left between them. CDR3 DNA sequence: TGTGCCAGCAGCTCAGGGACAAGGAAGTTATACCAAGAGACCCAGTACTTC. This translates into CASSSGTRKLYQETQYF.